Described below is a single T cell receptor (beta chain) sequence and its context. This specimen belongs to a study of early T cells in non-severe SARS-CoV-2 infection. Study overall: Chains were not paired, and sequencing was done on bulk RNA from unsorted whole blood.

Individually, cDNA molecules had unique molecular identifiers attached to them. TCRdb used MiXCR to reprocess the 5' RACE reads, holding one entry per CDR3 protein. This repertoire shows about 80,000 distinct CDR3 sequences, roughly 12% found once; its top ten account for around a sixth. CDR1 is SGHTA, CDR2 FQGNSA, per germline. V lost 5 bases and J 4 bases, leaving 10 bases between the germline ends. The CDR3 spans 13 residues. Specimen: whole blood, collected at baseline. The rearrangement joins TRBV7-2 to TRBJ2-3, with D maybe TRBD1 (6 bases). This clonotype was sampled from an adult who was a healthcare worker with PCR-confirmed SARS-CoV-2 infection or an uninfected control (not recorded which). The donor label of this sample is uncertain. The CDR3: CASSRGHSDTQYF. Written as DNA, the CDR3 is TGTGCCAGCAGCCGGGGACATTCAGATACGCAGTATTTT.